The source of this TCR beta chain is a study of blood T cell repertoires in COVID-19. As for the study in general: The study drew acute and convalescent COVID-19 samples from the United States, Italy and Spain.

Germline V lookup: CDR1 MNHEY, CDR2 SVGEGT. The germline V and J ends were trimmed by 3 bases and 3 bases, with 20 bases remaining between them. This CDR3 is built from 17 residues. Produced via immunoSEQ multiplex PCR; TCRdb's table is partial and in-frame only. The sample carries about 40,000 clones, over 80% recorded once. This TCR was sampled from a man between 45 and 60 years old with active COVID-19. Sequencing was done on a sample of peripheral blood. The chain uses TRBV6-2 or TRBV6-3 and TRBJ1-2; possible D gene TRBD1, 6 bases. As DNA, the CDR3 is TGTGCCAGCAGTTATAGGTGGGCGACAGGATCGCACTATGGCTACACCTTC. Encoded protein: CASSYRWATGSHYGYTF.